A single sample is the source of the 8 T cell receptor beta chains below, sequenced in a study of shared clonotypes between healthy human individuals. Clones were read by immunoSEQ multiplex PCR, and TCRdb kept only the in-frame ones, dropping some. The profile shows 450,000 to 500,000 clones, approximately 82% of them singletons. The specimen was PBMCs. The receptors here all came from a woman aged 40-49 years in good health. Some clones in this sample may be carry-over from other donors' samples.

The genes are TRBV25-1 and TRBJ2-3, with D possibly TRBD1 on 6 matching bases. Germline V lookup: CDR1 MGHDK, CDR2 SYGVNS. The ends were cut back, 2 bases at V and 0 bases at J, with 12 bases in the middle. There are 16 residues in the CDR3. The CDR3 is CASSEIRGHSTDTQYF. DNA for the CDR3: TGTGCCAGCAGTGAAATCAGGGGCCATAGCACAGATACGCAGTATTTT.

This clone was detected only a few times. V is TRBV28 and J is TRBJ2-3; 8 bases are a match to TRBD2. The CDR3 is made up of 13 amino acids. V gave up 2 bases and J gave up 5 bases; unmatched junction bases: 0. Germline CDR1 MDHEN, CDR2 SYDVKM. The CDR3 loop is CASSLAGGDTQYF. As DNA, the CDR3 is TGTGCCAGCAGTTTAGCGGGAGGAGATACGCAGTATTTT.

This rearrangement joins TRBV28 to TRBJ2-1; 11 bases are a match to TRBD2. The germline V gene has CDR1 MDHEN and CDR2 SYDVKM. V dropped 7 bases and J dropped 4; count of bases not matched to a gene: 6. The CDR3 contains 15 residues. DNA for the CDR3: TGTGCCAGCAACCTTAGCGGGAGGGGGTACAATGAGCAGTTCTTC. This gives the protein CASNLSGRGYNEQFF.

V is TRBV28 and J is TRBJ2-7, with 11 bases fitting TRBD2. Germline V lookup: CDR1 MDHEN, CDR2 SYDVKM. The CDR3 contains 15 residues. J gave up 5 bases and V 5 bases, and 8 bases lay outside the gene matches. CDR3 in DNA: TGTGCCAGCAGTCCTCCACTAGCGGGAGCCCACGAGCAGTACTTC. It is translated as CASSPPLAGAHEQYF.

The chain joins TRBV28 to TRBJ2-5; tentatively, D is TRBD1 (7 bases). This CDR3 has 16 amino acids. Germline-derived CDR1 and CDR2 are MDHEN and SYDVKM. V was cut by 3 bases and J by 1 base, with 15 bases left in between. The CDR3 protein is CASSFWGRGAQETQYF. The DNA for the CDR3 is TGTGCCAGCAGTTTTTGGGGCAGGGGGGCCCAAGAGACCCAGTACTTC. Based on the CDR3 plus reference TRBV28 and TRBJ2-5, the full variable domain is DVKVTQSSRYLVKRTGEKVFLECVQDMDHENMFWYRQDPGLGLRLIYFSYDVKMKEKGDIPEGYSVSREKKERFSLILESASTNQTSMYLCASSFWGRGAQETQYFGPGTRLLVL.

This clone has just a few counts. Other nucleotide sequences in the sample specify the same CDR3. V gene TRBV6-1 combines with J gene TRBJ2-1, with 11 bases fitting TRBD2. J gave up 8 bases and V 11 bases, and 8 bases lay outside the gene matches. CDR1 is MNHNS and CDR2 is SASEGT in the germline V gene. This CDR3 has 13 residues. The CDR3 loop is CAGTSGSVDEQFF. The CDR3 DNA sequence: TGTGCCGGAACTAGCGGGAGCGTCGATGAGCAGTTCTTC.

The CDR3 nucleotides are TGTGCCAGCAGTCCCGGGGGCGGGGAAAAACTGTTTTTT. This sequence encodes CASSPGGGEKLFF. J is TRBJ1-4 and V is TRBV28; tentative D call: TRBD1 (6 bases). Germline CDR1 MDHEN, CDR2 SYDVKM. The V gene lost 5 bases and the J gene lost 8 bases, with 12 bases spanning the gap. This CDR3 contains 13 residues.

This clone showed up just a few times. The CDR3 loop reads CASSLGTNNEQFF. Written as DNA, the CDR3 is TGCGCCAGCAGCTTGGGGACCAACAATGAGCAGTTCTTC. V is TRBV5-1 and J is TRBJ2-1; D is ambiguous. The germline CDR1 and CDR2 sequences are SGHRS and YFSETQ. This CDR3 contains 13 residues. The ends were cut back, 0 bases at V and 5 bases at J, with 6 bases in the middle.